This T cell receptor beta chain emerged from a study of T cells in Graves' hyperthyroidism and ophthalmopathy. Ophthalmopathy patients showed a Clinical Activity Score of at least 3, NOSPECS grade of at least 4 and duration under 3 months. Each diagnosis drew on symptoms, thyroxine, TRAb, thyroid ultrasound and orbital computed tomography findings. TCR beta CDR3 sequences were amplified from RNA transcripts. The TCR CDR3 was amplified in a first-round RT-PCR using the HTBI primer set. Each CDR3 protein is one row after TCRdb ran MiXCR on the multiplex PCR reads. The sample consists of hundreds of thousands of distinct CDR3 sequences, about 18% of them appearing once. This CDR3 is built from 15 residues. CDR1 and CDR2 (germline): MNHNS, SASEGT. Trimming cost V 8 bases and J 6 bases; bases outside gene matches: 7.

Sequences were obtained from blood. The rearrangement uses TRBV6-1 and TRBJ2-2; 12 bases map to TRBD2. This receptor was obtained from a woman aged 55-69 years with Graves' ophthalmopathy. As DNA, the CDR3 is TGTGCCAGCTCACGGGGACTAGCGGGTTCCGGGGAGCTGTTTTTT. It yields the protein CASSRGLAGSGELFF.